This TCR beta chain derives from a study of cytomegalovirus exposure and HLA in healthy donors. Points from the study as a whole: Later analysis identified 17,000 or so TCR beta sequences associated with HLA alleles, using a false discovery rate threshold of 0.05. TCR beta V- and J-gene trimming was later associated with a missense DCLRE1C variant.

The CDR3 runs to 17 residues. Trimming cost V 0 bases and J 3 bases, with 15 bases left between them. Germline V CDR1 and CDR2: SGHDT, YYEEEE. Points on this clone: Its antigen is unidentified.

Primers for the PCR totalled 60 Vbeta and 13 Jbeta. Data came from immunoSEQ multiplex PCR; TCRdb stores just in-frame clones and leaves some out. Of some 190,000 clones listed, roughly 84% are singletons. The chain links TRBV5-6 to TRBJ2-2; a possible D gene is TRBD2 (7 bases). This clonotype was obtained from a boy aged 2 to 10 in good health and CMV-seronegative. The sequenced sample consisted of PBMCs. Written as DNA, the CDR3 is TGTGCCAGCAGCTTGGTTGGGGGGGCTGTAGACACCGGGGAGCTGTTTTTT. It specifies CASSLVGGAVDTGELFF.